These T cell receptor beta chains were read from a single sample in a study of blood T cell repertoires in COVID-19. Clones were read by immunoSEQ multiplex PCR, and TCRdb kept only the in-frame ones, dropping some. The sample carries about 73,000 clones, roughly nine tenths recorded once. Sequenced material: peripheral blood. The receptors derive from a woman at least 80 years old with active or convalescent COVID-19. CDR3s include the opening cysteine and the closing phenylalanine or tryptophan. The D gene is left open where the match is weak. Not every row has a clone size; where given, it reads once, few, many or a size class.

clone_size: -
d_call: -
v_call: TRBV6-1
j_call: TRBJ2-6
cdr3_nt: TGTGCCAGCAGTGAAGTAGGGGGAGCTGGGGCCAACGTCCTGACTTTC
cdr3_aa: CASSEVGGAGANVLTF

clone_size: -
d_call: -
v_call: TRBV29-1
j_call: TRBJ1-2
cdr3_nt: TGCAGCGTTGGGACGGGGAACTATGGCTACACCTTC
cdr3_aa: CSVGTGNYGYTF

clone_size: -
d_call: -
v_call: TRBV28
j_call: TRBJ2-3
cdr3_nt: TGTGCCAGCAGTTTATTAGACACAGATACGCAGTATTTT
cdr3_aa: CASSLLDTDTQYF

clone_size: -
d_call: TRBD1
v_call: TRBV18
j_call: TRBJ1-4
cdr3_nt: TGTGCCAGCTCACCGAGGACAGGGTCAAATGAAAAACTGTTTTTT
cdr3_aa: CASSPRTGSNEKLFF

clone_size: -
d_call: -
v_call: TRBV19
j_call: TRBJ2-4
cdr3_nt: TGTGCCAGTAGTCAGGGCCGGAAAATAGCCAAAAACATTCAGTACTTC
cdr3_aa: CASSQGRKIAKNIQYF

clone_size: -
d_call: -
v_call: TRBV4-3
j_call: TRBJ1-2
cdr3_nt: TGCGCCAGCAGCCAAGATACGGGAAGCTATGGCTACACCTTC
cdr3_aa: CASSQDTGSYGYTF

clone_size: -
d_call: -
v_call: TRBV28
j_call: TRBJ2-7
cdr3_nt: TGTGCCAGCAGCCCTAAAGGGACAAGGAACTTCTACGAGCAGTACTTC
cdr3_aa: CASSPKGTRNFYEQYF

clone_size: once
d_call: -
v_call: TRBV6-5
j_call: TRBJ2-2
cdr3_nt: TGTGCCAGCAGCCTTGTCCCGAACACCGGGGAGCTGTTTTTT
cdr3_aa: CASSLVPNTGELFF

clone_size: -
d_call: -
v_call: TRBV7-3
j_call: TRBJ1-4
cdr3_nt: TGTGCCAGCAGCTTAACTGGCAGGGGTAATGAAAAACTGTTTTTT
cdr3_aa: CASSLTGRGNEKLFF

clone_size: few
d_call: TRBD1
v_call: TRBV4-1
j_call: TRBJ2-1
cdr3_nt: TGCGCCAGCAGCCGGGACAGGGAGAATGAGCAGTTCTTC
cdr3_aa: CASSRDRENEQFF

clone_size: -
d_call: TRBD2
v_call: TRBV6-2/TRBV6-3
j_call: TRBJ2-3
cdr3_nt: TGTGCCAGCAGTTATTACCCCCTAGCGGGGGGGCTAACAGATACGCAGTATTTT
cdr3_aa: CASSYYPLAGGLTDTQYF

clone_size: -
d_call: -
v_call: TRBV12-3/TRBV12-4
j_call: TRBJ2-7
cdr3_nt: TGTGCCAGCACCCAGGACAGTCTCGAGCAGTACTTC
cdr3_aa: CASTQDSLEQYF

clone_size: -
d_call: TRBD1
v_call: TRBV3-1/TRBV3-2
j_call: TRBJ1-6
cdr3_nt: TGTGCCAGCAGCCTCGGGACAGGGGGGGATTCACCCCTCCACTTT
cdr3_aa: CASSLGTGGDSPLHF

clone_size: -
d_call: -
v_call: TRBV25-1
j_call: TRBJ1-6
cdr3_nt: TGTGCCAGCACGGGGGAGTCCTATAATTCACCCCTCCACTTT
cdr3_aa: CASTGESYNSPLHF

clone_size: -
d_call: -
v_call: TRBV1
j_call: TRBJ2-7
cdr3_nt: TGCACCAGCAGCCCCCGGAACAGGGGGCAGTACGAGCAGTACTTC
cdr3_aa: CTSSPRNRGQYEQYF

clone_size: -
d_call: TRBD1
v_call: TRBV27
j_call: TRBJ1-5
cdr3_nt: TGTGCCAGCAGTTACACAGGGGAAGGTCAGCCCCAGCATTTT
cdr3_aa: CASSYTGEGQPQHF

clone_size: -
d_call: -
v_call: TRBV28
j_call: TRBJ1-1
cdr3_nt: TGTGCCAGCAGTTCCGGGACTGCCTTGAACACTGAAGCTTTCTTT
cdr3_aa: CASSSGTALNTEAFF

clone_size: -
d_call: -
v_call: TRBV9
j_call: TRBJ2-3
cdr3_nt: TGTGCCAGCGATCAAGGGGGGGCAGATACGCAGTATTTT
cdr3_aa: CASDQGGADTQYF

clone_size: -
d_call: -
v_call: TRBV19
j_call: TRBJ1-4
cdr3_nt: TGTGCCAGTAGTACTACCAAGCGAGACCTGTTTTTT
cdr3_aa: CASSTTKRDLFF

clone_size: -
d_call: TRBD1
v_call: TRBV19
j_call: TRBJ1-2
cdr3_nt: TGTGCCAGCGCGAGCGACAGGGGGCTTGGCTACACCTTC
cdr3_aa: CASASDRGLGYTF

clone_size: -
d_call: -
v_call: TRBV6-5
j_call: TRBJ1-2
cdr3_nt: TGTGCCAGCAGTTACTCGAGACAGTCGCTTAACTATGGCTACACCTTC
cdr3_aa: CASSYSRQSLNYGYTF

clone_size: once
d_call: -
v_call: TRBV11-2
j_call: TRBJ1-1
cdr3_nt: TGTGCCAGCAGCTTATCTCCGGGGAACACTGAAGCTTTCTTT
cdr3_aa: CASSLSPGNTEAFF

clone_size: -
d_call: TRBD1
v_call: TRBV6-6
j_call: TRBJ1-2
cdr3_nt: TGTGCCAGCAGTTACGCACCCACAGGGGATGACGGCTACACCTTC
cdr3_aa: CASSYAPTGDDGYTF

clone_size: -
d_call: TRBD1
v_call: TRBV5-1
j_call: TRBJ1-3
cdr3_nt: TGCGCCAGCAGCTTAGTGGGACAGGGGGCTGGAAACACCATATATTTT
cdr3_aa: CASSLVGQGAGNTIYF

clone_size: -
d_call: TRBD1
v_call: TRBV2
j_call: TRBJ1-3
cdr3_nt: TGTGCCAGCAGTGATGGGGACAGGAACACCATATATTTT
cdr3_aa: CASSDGDRNTIYF

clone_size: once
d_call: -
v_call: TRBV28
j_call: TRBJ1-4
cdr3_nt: TGTGCCAGCAGTTTCATCTCCAGAGGAGATGAAAAACTGTTTTTT
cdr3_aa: CASSFISRGDEKLFF

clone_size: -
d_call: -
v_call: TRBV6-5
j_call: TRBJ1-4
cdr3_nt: TGTGCCAGCAGTCGCCTAAGATCGCCGAGTGAAAAACTGTTTTTT
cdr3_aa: CASSRLRSPSEKLFF

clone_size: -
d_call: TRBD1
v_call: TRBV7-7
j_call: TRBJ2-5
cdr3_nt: TGTGCCAGCAGCTTAGACCAGGTGACAGGGTTCGGAGAGACCCAGTACTTC
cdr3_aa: CASSLDQVTGFGETQYF

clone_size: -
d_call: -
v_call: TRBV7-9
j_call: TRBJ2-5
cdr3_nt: TGTGCCAGCAGCCATCAGCAAGCCGGCAGGGTGTCAGGGGAGACCCAGTACTTC
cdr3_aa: CASSHQQAGRVSGETQYF

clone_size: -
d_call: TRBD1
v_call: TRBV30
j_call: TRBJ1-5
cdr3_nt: TGTGCCTGGAGGGCGAGGACAGGGGGCTCGCCCCAGCATTTT
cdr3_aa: CAWRARTGGSPQHF

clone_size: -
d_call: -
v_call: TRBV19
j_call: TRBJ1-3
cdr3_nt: TGTGCCAGTACGACCCGCAGGGGAAACTTT
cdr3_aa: CASTTRRGNF

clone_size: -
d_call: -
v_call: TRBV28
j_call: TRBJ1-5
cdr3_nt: TGTGCCAGCAGGGGGCGAGTGGTTCGGTCAAAAAATCAGCCCCAGCATTTT
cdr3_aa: CASRGRVVRSKNQPQHF

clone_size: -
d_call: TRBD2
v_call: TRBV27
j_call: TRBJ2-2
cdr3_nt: TGTGCCAGCAGTTTGAAAGCGGGGGGGCCCGGGGAGCTGTTTTTT
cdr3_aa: CASSLKAGGPGELFF

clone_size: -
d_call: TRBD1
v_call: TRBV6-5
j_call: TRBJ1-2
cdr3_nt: TGTGCCAGCAGTTACTCTCCGGGACAGGGGGCAATTGGCTACACCTTC
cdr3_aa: CASSYSPGQGAIGYTF

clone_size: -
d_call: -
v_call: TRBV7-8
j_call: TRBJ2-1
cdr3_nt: TGTGCCAGCAGCTTAGCCCTCGAGGGTGAGCAGTTCTTC
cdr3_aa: CASSLALEGEQFF

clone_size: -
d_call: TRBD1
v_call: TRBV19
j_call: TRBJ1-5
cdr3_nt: TGTGCCAGTAGTCGTGGACAGGGGATCGGCAATCAGCCCCAGCATTTT
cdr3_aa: CASSRGQGIGNQPQHF

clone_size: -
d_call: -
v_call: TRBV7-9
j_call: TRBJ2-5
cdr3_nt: TGTGCCAGCAGCTTAGAGACACTTCAAGAGACCCAGTACTTC
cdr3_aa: CASSLETLQETQYF

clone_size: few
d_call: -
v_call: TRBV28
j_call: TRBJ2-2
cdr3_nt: TGTGCCAGCAGTTTATTGCTGGACACGAACACCGGGGAGCTGTTTTTT
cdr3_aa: CASSLLLDTNTGELFF

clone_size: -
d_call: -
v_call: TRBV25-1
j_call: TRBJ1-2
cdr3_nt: TGTGCCAGCAGTGAGGGGAGGCGGAACTATGGCTACACCTTC
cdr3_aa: CASSEGRRNYGYTF

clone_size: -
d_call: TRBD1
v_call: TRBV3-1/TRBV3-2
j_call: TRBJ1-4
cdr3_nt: TGTGCCAGCAGCCAGACAGGGAAAGGTGAAAAACTGTTTTTT
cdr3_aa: CASSQTGKGEKLFF

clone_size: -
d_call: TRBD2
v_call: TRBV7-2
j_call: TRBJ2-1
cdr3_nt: TGTGCCAGCAGCGGGCAAACTAGCGGGGGCCTAATTTACAATGAGCAGTTCTTC
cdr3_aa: CASSGQTSGGLIYNEQFF

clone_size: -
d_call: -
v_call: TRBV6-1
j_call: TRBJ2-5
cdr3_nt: TGTGCCAGCAGTGAAGCTATGCCAGGGTGGCAAGAGACCCAGTACTTC
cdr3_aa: CASSEAMPGWQETQYF

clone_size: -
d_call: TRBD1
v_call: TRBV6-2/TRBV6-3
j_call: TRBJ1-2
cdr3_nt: TGTGCCAGCAGTTTATCACAGGGGAGTCTCTATGGCTACACCTTC
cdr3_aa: CASSLSQGSLYGYTF

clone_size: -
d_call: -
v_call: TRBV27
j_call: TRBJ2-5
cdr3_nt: TGTGCCAGCAGCGCTAGGGGCGCTTGGGAGACCCAGTACTTC
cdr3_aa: CASSARGAWETQYF

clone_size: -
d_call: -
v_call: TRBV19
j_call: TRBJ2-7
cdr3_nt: TGTGCCAGTAGTATCCAGAGGGACTCCTACGAGCAGTACTTC
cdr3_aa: CASSIQRDSYEQYF

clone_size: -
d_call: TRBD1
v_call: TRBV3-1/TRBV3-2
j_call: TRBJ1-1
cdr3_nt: TGTGCCAGCAGCTTCCGACAGGGGGCCACTGAAGCTTTCTTT
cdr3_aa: CASSFRQGATEAFF

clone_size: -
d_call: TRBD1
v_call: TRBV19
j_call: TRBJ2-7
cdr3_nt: TGTGCCAGTAGTATGCCAATCGGGACAGCGTACGAGCAGTACTTC
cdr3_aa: CASSMPIGTAYEQYF

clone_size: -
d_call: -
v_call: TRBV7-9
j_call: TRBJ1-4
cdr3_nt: TGTGCCAGCAGCTTAGCGCTCCAGGGTCAAAAACTGTTTTTT
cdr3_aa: CASSLALQGQKLFF

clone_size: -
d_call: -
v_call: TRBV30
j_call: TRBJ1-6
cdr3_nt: TGTGCCTGGAACCTATTCAATGGGGGGAATTCACCCCTCCACTTT
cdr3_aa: CAWNLFNGGNSPLHF

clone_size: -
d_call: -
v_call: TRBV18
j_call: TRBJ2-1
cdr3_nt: TGTGCCAGCTCACCTCGACAGGATCATACAATTGAGCAGTTCTTC
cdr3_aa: CASSPRQDHTIEQFF

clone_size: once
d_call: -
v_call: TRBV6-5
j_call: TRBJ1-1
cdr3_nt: TGTGCCTCAGCAGCAGGCTGGGGGGAGGACACTGAAGCTTTCTTT
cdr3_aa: CASAAGWGEDTEAFF

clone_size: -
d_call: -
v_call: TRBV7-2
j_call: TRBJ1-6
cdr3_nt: TGTGCCAGCAGCTTAGCGGACACCACTAATTCACCCCTCCACTTT
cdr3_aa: CASSLADTTNSPLHF

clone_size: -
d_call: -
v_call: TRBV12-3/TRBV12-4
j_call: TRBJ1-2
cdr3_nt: TGTGCCAGCACTCTACAGAGAGATTATGGCTACACCTTC
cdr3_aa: CASTLQRDYGYTF